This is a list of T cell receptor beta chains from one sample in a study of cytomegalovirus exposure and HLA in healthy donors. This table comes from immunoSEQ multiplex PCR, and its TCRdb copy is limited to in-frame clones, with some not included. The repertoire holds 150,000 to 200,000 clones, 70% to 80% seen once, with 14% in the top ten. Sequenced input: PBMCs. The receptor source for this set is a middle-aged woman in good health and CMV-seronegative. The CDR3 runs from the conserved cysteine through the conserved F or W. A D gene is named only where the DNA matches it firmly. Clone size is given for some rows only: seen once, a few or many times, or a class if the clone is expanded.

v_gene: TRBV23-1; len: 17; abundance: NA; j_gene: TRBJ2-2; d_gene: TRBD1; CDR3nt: TGCGCCAGCAGTCAATGGGGACAGGGCGATAGGACCGGGGAGCTGTTTTTT; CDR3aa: CASSQWGQGDRTGELFF
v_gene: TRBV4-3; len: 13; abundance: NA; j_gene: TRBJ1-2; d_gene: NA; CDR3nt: TGCGCCAGCAGCCAAGGTAGCTCCCTTGGCTACACCTTC; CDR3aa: CASSQGSSLGYTF
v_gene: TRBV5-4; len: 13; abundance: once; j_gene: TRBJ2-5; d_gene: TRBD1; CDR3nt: TGTGCCAGCAGACTGGACAGGATGGAGACCCAGTACTTC; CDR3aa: CASRLDRMETQYF
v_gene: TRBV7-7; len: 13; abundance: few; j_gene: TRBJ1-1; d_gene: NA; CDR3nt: TGTGCTAGCAGCCCCGGTCCCAGGATGAAGGCTTTCTTT; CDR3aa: CASSPGPRMKAFF
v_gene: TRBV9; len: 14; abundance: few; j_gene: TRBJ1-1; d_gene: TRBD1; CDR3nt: TGTGCCAGCAGCGTGGGACAGTTGAACACTGAAGCTTTCTTT; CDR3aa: CASSVGQLNTEAFF
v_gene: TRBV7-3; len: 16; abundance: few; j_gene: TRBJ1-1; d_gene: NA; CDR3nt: TGTGCCAGCAGCTTAAGGGCAGACCCTTCGGGGACTGAAGCTTTCTTT; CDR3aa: CASSLRADPSGTEAFF
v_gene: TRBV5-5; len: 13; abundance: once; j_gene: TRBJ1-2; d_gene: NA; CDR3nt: TGTGCCAGCAGCTTGGGGCCAGTAAACGGCTACACCTTC; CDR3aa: CASSLGPVNGYTF
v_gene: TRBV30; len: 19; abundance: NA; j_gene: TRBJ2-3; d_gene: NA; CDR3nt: TGTGCCTGGAGCACACATCCTCGGTATAAGGAGCCTAGCACAGATACGCAGTATTTT; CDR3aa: CAWSTHPRYKEPSTDTQYF
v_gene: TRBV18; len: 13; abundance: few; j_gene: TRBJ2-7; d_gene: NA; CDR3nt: TGTGCCAGCTCACTTTCAGGGATCTACGAGCAGTACTTC; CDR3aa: CASSLSGIYEQYF
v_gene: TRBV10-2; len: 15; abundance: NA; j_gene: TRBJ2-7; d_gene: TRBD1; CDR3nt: TGCGCCAGCAGTGAGTCGGGGACAGGGGCGAACGAGCAGTACTTC; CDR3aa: CASSESGTGANEQYF
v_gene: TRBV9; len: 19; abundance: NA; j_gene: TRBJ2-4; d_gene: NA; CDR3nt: TGTGCCAGCAGCGTAGGAAGTGGCAGGCTATCTTTAGCCAAAAACATTCAGTACTTC; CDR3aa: CASSVGSGRLSLAKNIQYF
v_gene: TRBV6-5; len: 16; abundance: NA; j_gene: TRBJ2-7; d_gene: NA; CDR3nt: TGTGCCAGCAGTTACAGAAGGGGGAGCGTTGACTACGAGCAGTACTTC; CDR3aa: CASSYRRGSVDYEQYF
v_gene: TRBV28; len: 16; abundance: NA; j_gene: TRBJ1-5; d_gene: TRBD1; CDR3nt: TGTGCCAGCAGTCGTGGGACAGCCAACGTCAATCAGCCCCAGCATTTT; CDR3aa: CASSRGTANVNQPQHF
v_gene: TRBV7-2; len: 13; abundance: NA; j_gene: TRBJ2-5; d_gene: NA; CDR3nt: TGTGCCAGCAGCCTCGAGATACAAGAGACCCAGTACTTC; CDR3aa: CASSLEIQETQYF
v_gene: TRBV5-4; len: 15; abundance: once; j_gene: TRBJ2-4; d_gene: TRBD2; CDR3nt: TGTGCCAGCAGCCGCGGGGGGGCTTTCGAAAACATTCAGTACTTC; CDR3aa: CASSRGGAFENIQYF
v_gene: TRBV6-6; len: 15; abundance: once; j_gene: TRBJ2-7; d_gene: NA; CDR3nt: TGTGCCAGCAGTTACTCGGAGGGGGCGGCCTACGAGCAGTACTTC; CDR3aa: CASSYSEGAAYEQYF
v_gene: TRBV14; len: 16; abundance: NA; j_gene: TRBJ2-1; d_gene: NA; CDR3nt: TGTGCCAGCAGCCAAGATTTGGGGTCGGACTACAGTGAGCAGTTCTTC; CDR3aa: CASSQDLGSDYSEQFF
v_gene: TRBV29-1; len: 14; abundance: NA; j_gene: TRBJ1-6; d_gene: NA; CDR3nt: TGCAGCGTTGCTGAACAGGGTGGGAATTCACCCCTCCACTTT; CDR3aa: CSVAEQGGNSPLHF
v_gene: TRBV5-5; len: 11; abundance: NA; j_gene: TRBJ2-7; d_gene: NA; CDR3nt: TGTGCCAGCAGTCTCGCGGGCGAGCAGTACTTC; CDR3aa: CASSLAGEQYF
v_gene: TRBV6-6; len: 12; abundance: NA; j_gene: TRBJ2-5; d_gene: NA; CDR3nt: TGTGCCAGCAGTTACGACTCAGAGACCCAGTACTTC; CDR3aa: CASSYDSETQYF
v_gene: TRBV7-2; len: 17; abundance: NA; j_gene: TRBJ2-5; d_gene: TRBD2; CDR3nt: TGTGCCAGCAGCCCAGGCTCCGGACTAGCGGGGCTAGAGACCCAGTACTTC; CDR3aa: CASSPGSGLAGLETQYF
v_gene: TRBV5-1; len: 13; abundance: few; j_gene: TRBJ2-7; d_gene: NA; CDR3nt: TGCGCCAGCAGCCTCCCGTCCTCCTACGAGCAGTACTTC; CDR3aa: CASSLPSSYEQYF
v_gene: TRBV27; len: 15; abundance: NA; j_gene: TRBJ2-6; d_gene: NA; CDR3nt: TGTGCCAGCAGCCCGACCCTTTCTGGGGCCAACGGCCTGACTTTC; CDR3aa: CASSPTLSGANGLTF
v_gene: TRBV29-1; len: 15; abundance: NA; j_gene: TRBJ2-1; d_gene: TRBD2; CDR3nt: TGCAGCCACCTGGGGGTGGGGAGGGCCTACAATGAGCAGTTCTTC; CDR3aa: CSHLGVGRAYNEQFF
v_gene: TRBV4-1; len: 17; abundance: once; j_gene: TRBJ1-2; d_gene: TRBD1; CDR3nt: TGCGCCAGCAGCCACGGAACCGGGACAGCGGTTAACTATGGCTACACCTTC; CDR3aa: CASSHGTGTAVNYGYTF
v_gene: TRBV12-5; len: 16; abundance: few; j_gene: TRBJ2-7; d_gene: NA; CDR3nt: TGTGCATCAGTCCCAACCAAGGTGGGGCGGCGTTACGAGCAGTACTTC; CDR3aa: CASVPTKVGRRYEQYF
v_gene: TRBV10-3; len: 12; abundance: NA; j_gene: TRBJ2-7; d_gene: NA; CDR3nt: TGTGCCATCAGCACCCCCGGGTTCGAGCAGTACTTC; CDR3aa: CAISTPGFEQYF
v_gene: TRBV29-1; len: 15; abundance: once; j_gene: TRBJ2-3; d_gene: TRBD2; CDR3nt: TGCAGCGTTGCCCCTAGCGGGAGTGCCGCAGATACGCAGTATTTT; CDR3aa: CSVAPSGSAADTQYF
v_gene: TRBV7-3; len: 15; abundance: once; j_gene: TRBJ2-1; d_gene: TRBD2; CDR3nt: TGTGCCAGCAGCTTAAATAGCGGGGCCTACAATGAGCAGTTCTTC; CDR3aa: CASSLNSGAYNEQFF
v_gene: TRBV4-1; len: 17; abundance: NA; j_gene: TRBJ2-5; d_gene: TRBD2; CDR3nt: TGCGCCAGCAGCCAAGATCAGCGGGGGGGCCTGAGGGAGACCCAGTACTTC; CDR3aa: CASSQDQRGGLRETQYF
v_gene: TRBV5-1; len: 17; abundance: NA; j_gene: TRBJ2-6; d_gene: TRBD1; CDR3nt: TGCGCCAGCAGCCCCCGGGACAGGGTCTCTGGGGCCAACGGCCTGACTTTC; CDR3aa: CASSPRDRVSGANGLTF
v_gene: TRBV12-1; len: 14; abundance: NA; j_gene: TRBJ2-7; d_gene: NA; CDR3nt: TGTGCCAGCAGCTTTGCGGCAGGGGGTTGCGAGCAGTACTTC; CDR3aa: CASSFAAGGCEQYF
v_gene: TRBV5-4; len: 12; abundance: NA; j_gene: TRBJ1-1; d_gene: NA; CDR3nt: TGTGCCACGTCGGTTAGGGGAACTGAAGCTTTCTTT; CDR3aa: CATSVRGTEAFF
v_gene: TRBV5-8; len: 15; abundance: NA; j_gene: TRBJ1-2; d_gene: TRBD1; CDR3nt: TGTGCCAGCAGCTTGATACAGGGGGCGTTTTATGGCTACACCTTC; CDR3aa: CASSLIQGAFYGYTF
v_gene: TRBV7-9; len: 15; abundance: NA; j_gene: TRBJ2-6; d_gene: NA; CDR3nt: TGTGCCAGCAGCCCGGACACGGGTGGGGCCAACGTCCTGACTTTC; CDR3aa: CASSPDTGGANVLTF
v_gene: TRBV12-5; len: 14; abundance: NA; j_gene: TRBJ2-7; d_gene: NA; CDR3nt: TGTGCTAGTGGTCCGAGGGGGGGGGACTACGAGCAGTACTTC; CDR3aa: CASGPRGGDYEQYF
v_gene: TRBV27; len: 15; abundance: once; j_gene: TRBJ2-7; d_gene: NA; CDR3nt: TGTGCCAGCAGTTTAGGGGGGGGGCTTAACTACGAGCAGTACTTC; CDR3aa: CASSLGGGLNYEQYF
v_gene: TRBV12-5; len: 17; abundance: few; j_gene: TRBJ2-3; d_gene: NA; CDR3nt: TGTGCTAGTGGTCCGGACAAACGCCTTTCCTCCACAGATACGCAGTATTTT; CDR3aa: CASGPDKRLSSTDTQYF
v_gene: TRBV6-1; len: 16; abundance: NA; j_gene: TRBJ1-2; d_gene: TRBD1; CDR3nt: TGTGCCAGCAGTGAAATAAGGACAGGGATTAACTATGGCTACACCTTC; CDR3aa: CASSEIRTGINYGYTF
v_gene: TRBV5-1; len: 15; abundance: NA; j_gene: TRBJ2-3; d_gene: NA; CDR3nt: TGCGCCAGCAGCCCCGGGACGCGGGGTACAGATACGCAGTATTTT; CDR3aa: CASSPGTRGTDTQYF
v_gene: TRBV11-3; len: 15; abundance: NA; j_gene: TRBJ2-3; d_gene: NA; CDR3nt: TGTGCCAGCAGCTCGGCGGGGGCCAAGGGAGATACGCAGTATTTT; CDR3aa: CASSSAGAKGDTQYF
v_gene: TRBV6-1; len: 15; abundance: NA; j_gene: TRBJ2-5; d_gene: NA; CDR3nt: TGTGCCAGCAGATCCCTGGGAGGCGGCGAAGAGACCCAGTACTTC; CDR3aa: CASRSLGGGEETQYF
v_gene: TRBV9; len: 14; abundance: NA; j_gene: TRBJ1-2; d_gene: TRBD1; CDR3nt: TGTGCCAGCAGCGCCGGACAGGAGGTCTATGGCTACACCTTC; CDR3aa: CASSAGQEVYGYTF
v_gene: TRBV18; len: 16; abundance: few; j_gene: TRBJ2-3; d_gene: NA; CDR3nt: TGTGCCAGCTCACCACGAAGGACAGTCAGCACAGATACGCAGTATTTT; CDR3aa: CASSPRRTVSTDTQYF
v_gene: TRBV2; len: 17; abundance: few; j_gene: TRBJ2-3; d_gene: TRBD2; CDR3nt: TGTGCCAGCAGTGTGGGACTAGCGGGACCGCATGTAGATACGCAGTATTTT; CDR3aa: CASSVGLAGPHVDTQYF
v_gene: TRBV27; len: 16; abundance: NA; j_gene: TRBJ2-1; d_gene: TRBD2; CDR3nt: TGTGCCAGCAGTTTGCCGACTAGCGGGAATCGACATGAGCAGTTCTTC; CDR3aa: CASSLPTSGNRHEQFF
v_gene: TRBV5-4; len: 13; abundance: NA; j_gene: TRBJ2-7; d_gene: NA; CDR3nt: TGTGCCAGCAGCTTGATGCCAGGGTCCGAGCAGTACTTC; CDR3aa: CASSLMPGSEQYF
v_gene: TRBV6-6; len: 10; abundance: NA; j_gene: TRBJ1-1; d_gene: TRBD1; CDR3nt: TGTGCCAGCAAGGGGGCTTCGGCTTTCTTT; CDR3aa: CASKGASAFF
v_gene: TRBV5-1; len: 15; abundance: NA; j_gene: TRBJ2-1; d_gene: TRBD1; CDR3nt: TGCGCCAGCAGCGCCGGGACAGGAAGATACAATGAGCAGTTCTTC; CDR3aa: CASSAGTGRYNEQFF
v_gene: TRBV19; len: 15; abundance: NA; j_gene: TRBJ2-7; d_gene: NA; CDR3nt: TGTGCCAGTAACCCGGGATTTGGGAGCTCCTACGAGCAGTACTTC; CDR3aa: CASNPGFGSSYEQYF
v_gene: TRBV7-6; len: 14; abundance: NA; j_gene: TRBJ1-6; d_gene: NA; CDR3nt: TGTGCCAGCAGCTTAAACAGAGTAAATTCACCCCTCCACTTT; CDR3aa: CASSLNRVNSPLHF
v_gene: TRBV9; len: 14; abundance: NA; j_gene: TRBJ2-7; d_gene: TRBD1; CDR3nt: TGTGCCAGCAGCGACGGGACAGGGTCCCACGAGCAGTACTTC; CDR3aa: CASSDGTGSHEQYF
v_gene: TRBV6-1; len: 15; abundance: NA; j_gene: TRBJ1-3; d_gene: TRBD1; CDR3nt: TGTGCCAGCAGTCAGGACAGGTACTCTGGAAACACCATATATTTT; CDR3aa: CASSQDRYSGNTIYF
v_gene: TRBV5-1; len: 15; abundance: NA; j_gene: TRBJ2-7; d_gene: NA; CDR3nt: TGCGCCAGCAGCTTAGACAGGAGAGCATCCTACGAGCAGTACTTC; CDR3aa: CASSLDRRASYEQYF
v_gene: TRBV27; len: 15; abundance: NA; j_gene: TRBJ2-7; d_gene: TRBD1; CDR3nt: TGTGCCAGCCGCAGGGGGCGGGATCCATCCTACGAGCAGTACTTC; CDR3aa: CASRRGRDPSYEQYF